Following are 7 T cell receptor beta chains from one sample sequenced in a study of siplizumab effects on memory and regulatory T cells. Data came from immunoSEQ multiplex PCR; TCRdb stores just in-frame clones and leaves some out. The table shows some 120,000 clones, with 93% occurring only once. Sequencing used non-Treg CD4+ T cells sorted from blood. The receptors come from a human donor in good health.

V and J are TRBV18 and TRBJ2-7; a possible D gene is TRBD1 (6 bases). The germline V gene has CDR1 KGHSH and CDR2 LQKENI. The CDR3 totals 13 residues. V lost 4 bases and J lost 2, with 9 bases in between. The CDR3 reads CASSRGQTYEQYF. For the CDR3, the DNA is TGTGCCAGCTCACGAGGACAGACCTACGAGCAGTACTTC.

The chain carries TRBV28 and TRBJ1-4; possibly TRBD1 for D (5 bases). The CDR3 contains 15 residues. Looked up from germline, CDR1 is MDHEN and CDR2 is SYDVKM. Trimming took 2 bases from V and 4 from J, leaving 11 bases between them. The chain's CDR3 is CASSLNIQGNEKLFF. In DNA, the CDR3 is TGTGCCAGCAGTTTAAATATCCAGGGTAATGAAAAACTGTTTTTT.

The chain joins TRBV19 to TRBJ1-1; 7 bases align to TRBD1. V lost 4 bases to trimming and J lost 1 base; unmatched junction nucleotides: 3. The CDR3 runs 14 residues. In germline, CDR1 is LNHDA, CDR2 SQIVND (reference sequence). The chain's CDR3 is CASSNRGENTEAFF. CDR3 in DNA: TGTGCCAGTAGTAACAGGGGCGAGAACACTGAAGCTTTCTTT.

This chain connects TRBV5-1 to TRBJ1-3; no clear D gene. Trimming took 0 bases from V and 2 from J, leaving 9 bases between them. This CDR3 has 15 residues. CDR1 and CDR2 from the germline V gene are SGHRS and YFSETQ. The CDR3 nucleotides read TGCGCCAGCAGCTTGGGGGATTTTACTGGAAACACCATATATTTT. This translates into CASSLGDFTGNTIYF.

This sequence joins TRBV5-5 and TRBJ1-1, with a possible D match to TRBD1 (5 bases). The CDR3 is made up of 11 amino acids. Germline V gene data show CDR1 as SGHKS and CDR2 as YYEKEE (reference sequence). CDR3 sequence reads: CASRGYSEAFF. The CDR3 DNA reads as TGTGCATCAAGGGGCTATTCTGAAGCTTTCTTT.

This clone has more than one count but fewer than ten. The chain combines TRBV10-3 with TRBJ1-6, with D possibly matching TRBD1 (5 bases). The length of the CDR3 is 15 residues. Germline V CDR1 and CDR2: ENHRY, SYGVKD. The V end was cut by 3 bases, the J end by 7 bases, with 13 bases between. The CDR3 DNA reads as TGTGCCATCAGTGATGGGGGAATGGGGAATTCACCCCTCCACTTT. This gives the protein CAISDGGMGNSPLHF.

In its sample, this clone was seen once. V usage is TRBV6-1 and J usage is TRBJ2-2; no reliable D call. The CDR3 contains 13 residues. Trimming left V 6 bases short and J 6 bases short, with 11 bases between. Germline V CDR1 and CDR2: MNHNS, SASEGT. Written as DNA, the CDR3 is TGTGCCAGCAGAGACAATGGACCCGGGGAGCTGTTTTTT. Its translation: CASRDNGPGELFF.